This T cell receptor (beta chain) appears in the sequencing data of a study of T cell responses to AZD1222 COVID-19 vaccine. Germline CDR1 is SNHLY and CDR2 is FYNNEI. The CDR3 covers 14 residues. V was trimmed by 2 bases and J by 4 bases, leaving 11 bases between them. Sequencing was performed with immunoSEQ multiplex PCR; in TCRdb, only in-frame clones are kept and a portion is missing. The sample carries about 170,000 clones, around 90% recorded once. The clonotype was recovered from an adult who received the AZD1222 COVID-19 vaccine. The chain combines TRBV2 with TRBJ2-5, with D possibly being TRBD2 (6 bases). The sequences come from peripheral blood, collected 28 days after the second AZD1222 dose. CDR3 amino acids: CASSERGAGETQYF. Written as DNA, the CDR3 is TGTGCCAGCAGTGAACGAGGAGCGGGAGAGACCCAGTACTTC.